The entry that follows covers one TCR beta chain sequence. The target antigen is unknown. The CDR3 loop spans 14 amino acids. V lost 3 bases to trimming and J lost 6 bases; unmatched junction nucleotides: 7. Germline lookup yields CDR1 MGHDK and CDR2 SYGVNS. This entry comes from a study of long-term antiretroviral therapy in people with HIV. The wider study: First collections came about a decade before the 2015 immediate-ART recommendation.

The assay, immunoSEQ v3.0, was run at survey level. Assay: immunoSEQ multiplex PCR; the TCRdb copy retains only in-frame clones and omits some. The table shows about 18,000 clones, with 85% to 90% occurring only once. Roughly 0.85-11 million cryopreserved PBMC were held in samples before DNA extraction. Study-level results: ART-treated samples gained diversity yet remained below transplant donor controls. Pre-ART expanded clones dominated the repertoire at every time point.

The starting material was unsorted PBMCs, obtained 4.2 years after starting antiretroviral therapy. This sequence was found in a man aged 50-60 years with HIV. The V call is TRBV25-1, the J call TRBJ1-2; 7 bases are shared with TRBD1. The CDR3 nucleotides read TGTGCCAGCAGTGACCCCGGGACAGAAGATGGCTACACCTTC. Encoded protein: CASSDPGTEDGYTF.